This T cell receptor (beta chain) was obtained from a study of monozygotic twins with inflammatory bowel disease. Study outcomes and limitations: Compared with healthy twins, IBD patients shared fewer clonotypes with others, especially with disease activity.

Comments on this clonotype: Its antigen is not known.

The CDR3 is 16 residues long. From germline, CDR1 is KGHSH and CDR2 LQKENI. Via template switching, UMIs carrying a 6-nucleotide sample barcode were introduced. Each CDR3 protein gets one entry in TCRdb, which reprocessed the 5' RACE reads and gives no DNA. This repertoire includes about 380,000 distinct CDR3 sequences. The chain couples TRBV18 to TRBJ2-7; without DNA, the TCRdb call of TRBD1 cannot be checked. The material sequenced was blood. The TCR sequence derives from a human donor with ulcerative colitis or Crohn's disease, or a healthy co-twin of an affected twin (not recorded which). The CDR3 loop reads CASSPPLGVSGYEQYF.